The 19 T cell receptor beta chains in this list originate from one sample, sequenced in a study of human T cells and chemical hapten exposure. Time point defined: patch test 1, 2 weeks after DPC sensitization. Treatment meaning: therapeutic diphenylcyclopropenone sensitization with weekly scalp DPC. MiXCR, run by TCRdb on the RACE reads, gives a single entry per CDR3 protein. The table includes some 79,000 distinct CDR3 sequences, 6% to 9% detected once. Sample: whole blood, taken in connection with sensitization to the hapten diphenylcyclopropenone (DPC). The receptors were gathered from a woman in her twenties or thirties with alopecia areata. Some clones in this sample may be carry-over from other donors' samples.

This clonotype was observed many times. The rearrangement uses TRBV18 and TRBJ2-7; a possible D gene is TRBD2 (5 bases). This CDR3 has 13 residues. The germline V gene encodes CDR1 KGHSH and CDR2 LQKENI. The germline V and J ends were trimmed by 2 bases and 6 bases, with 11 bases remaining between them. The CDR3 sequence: CASSPSGEGEQYF. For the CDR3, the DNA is TGTGCCAGCTCACCATCGGGTGAGGGCGAGCAGTACTTC.

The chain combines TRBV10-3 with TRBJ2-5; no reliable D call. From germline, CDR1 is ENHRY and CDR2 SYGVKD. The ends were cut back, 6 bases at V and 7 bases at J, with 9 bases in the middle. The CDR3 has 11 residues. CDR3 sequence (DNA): TGTGCCATCAGGGGTCGAGGGACCCAGTACTTC. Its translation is CAIRGRGTQYF.

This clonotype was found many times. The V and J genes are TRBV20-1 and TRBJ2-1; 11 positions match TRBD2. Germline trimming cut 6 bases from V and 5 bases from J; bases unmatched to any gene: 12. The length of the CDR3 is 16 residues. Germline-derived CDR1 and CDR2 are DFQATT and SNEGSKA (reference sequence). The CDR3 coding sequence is TGCAGTGCCCAAAACCCTAGCGGGGGGCCTAACAATGAGCAGTTCTTC. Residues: CSAQNPSGGPNNEQFF.

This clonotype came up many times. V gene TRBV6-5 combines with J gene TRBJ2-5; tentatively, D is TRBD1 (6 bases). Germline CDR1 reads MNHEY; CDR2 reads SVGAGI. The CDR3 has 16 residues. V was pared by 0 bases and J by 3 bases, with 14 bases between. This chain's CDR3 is CASSYSGQGKKETQYF. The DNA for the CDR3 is TGTGCCAGCAGTTACTCTGGTCAGGGGAAAAAAGAGACCCAGTACTTC.

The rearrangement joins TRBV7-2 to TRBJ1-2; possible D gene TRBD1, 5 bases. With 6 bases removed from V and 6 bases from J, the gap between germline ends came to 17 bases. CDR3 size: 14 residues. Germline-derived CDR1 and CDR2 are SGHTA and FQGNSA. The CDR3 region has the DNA TGTGCCAGCAGTCGTAAGGGCCGGGGGGATGGCTACACCTTC. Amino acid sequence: CASSRKGRGDGYTF.

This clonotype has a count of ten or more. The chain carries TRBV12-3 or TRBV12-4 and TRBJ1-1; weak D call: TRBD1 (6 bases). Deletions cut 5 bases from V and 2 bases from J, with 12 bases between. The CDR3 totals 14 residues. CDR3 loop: CASSLIRGNTEAFF. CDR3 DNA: TGTGCCAGCAGTCTCATCAGGGGAAACACTGAAGCTTTCTTT.

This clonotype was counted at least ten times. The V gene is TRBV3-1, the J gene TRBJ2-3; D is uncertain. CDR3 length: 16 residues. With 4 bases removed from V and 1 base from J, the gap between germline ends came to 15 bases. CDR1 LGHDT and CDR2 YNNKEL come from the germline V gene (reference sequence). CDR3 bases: TGTGCCAGCAGCCCCCCTTGGACGGATCGCACAGATACGCAGTATTTT. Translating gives CASSPPWTDRTDTQYF.

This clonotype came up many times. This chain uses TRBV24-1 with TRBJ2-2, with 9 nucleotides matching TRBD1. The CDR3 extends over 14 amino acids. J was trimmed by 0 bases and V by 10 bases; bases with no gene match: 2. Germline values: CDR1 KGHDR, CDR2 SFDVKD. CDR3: CATGQGPNTGELFF. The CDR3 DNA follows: TGTGCCACGGGACAGGGTCCGAACACCGGGGAGCTGTTTTTT.

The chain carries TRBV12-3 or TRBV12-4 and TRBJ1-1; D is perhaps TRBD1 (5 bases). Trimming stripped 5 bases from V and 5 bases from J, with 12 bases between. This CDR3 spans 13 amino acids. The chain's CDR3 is CASSQTEGTEAFF. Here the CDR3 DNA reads TGTGCCAGCAGTCAAACCGAGGGGACTGAAGCTTTCTTT.

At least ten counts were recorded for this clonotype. The CDR3 loop is CAWSRDSNTEAFF. CDR3 bases: TGTGCCTGGAGCCGGGACAGCAACACTGAAGCTTTCTTT. This chain links TRBV30 with TRBJ1-1; 7 positions match TRBD1. CDR1 is GTSNPN, CDR2 SVGIG, per germline (reference sequence). V was pared by 3 bases and J by 2 bases, with 3 bases of the junction left unmatched. This CDR3 comprises 13 residues.

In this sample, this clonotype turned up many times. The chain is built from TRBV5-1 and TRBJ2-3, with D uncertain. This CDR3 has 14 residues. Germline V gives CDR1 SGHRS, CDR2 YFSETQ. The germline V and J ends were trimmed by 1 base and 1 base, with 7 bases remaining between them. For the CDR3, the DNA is TGCGCCAGCAGCTTGTGGTCGGGCACAGATACGCAGTATTTT. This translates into CASSLWSGTDTQYF.

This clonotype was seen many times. The CDR3 DNA sequence: TGTGCCAGCAGCTTAGAAGGGGTTGCGAACACTGAAGCTTTCTTT. Its protein is CASSLEGVANTEAFF. V and J are TRBV11-2 and TRBJ1-1; TRBD1 is a possible D gene (5 bases). This CDR3 contains 15 residues. Germline V gives CDR1 SGHAT, CDR2 FQNNGV. The ends were cut back, 0 bases at V and 1 base at J, with 9 bases in the middle. Looking up the rest from reference TRBV11-2 and TRBJ1-1 gives the full variable domain: EAGVAQSPRYKIIEKRQSVAFWCNPISGHATLYWYQQILGQGPKLLIQFQNNGVVDDSQLPKDRFSAERLKGVDSTLKIQPAKLEDSAVYLCASSLEGVANTEAFFGQGTRLTVV.

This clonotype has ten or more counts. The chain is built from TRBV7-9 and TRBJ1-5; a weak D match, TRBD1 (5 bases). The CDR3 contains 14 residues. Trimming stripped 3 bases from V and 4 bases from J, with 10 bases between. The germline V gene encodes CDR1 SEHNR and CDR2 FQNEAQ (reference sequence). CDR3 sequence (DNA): TGTGCCAGCAGCTTGGGTCGGGGGAATCAGCCCCAGCATTTT. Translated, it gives CASSLGRGNQPQHF.

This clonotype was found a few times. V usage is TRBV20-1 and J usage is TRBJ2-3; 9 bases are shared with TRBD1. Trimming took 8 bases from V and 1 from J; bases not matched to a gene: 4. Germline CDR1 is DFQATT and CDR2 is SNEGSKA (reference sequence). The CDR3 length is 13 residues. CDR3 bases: TGCAGTCAACAGGGGGCAGGCACAGATACGCAGTATTTT. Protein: CSQQGAGTDTQYF.

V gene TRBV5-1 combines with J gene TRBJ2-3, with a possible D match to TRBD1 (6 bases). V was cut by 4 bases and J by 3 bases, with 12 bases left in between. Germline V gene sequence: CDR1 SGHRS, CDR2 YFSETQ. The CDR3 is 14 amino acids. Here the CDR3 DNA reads TGCGCCAGCAGCCCGGGACAAGAGACAGATACGCAGTATTTT. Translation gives CASSPGQETDTQYF.

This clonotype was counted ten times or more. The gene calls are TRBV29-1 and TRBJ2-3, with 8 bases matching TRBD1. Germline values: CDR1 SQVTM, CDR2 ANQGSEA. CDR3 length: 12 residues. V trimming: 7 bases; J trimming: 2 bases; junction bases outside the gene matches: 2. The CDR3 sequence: CSAGGPTDTQYF. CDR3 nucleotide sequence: TGCAGCGCAGGGGGCCCCACAGATACGCAGTATTTT.

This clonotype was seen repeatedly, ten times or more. CDR3 nucleotides: TGCAGCGGCCGGGACCACATCTCCTACGAGCAGTACTTC. Translating it yields CSGRDHISYEQYF. The rearrangement joins TRBV29-1 to TRBJ2-7, with D possibly called TRBD1 or TRBD2 (5 bases each). The germline V gene has CDR1 SQVTM and CDR2 ANQGSEA. This CDR3 comprises 13 residues. V was pared by 7 bases and J by 0 bases, with 13 bases between.

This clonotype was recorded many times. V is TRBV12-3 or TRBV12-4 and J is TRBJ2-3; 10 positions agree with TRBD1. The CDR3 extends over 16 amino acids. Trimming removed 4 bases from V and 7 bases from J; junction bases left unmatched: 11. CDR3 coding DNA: TGTGCCAGCAGTTCCACCGGGACAGGGGCGGCAAATACGCAGTATTTT. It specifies CASSSTGTGAANTQYF.

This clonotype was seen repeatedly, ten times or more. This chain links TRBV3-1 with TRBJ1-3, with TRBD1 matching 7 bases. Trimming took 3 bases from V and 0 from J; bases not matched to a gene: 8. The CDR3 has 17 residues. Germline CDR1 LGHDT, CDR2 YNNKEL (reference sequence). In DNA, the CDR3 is TGTGCCAGCAGCCAGGCAAAGGGACAGTCCTCTGGAAACACCATATATTTT. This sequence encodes CASSQAKGQSSGNTIYF.